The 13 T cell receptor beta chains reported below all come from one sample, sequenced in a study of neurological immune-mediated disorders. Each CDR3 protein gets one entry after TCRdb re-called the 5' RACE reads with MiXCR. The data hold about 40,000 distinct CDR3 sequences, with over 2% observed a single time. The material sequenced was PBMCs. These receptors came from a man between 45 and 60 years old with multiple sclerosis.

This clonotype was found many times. Written as DNA, the CDR3 is TGTGCCAGCAGCATGACAGGGGTGAGCAATCAGCCCCAGCATTTT. It translates to CASSMTGVSNQPQHF. The J gene is TRBJ1-5, the V gene TRBV12-3 or TRBV12-4, with 8 bases lining up with TRBD1. The CDR3 covers 15 residues. V dropped 6 bases and J dropped 1; count of bases not matched to a gene: 5.

In DNA form, the CDR3 reads TGCGCCAGCAGCCAAGAGGGGGTTAGCTCCTACAATGAGCAGTTCTTC. It translates to CASSQEGVSSYNEQFF. The chain combines TRBV4-3 with TRBJ2-1; D is possibly TRBD1 or TRBD2 (5 bases each). Trimming cost V 0 bases and J 0 bases, with 9 bases left between them. Looked up from germline, CDR1 is LGHNA and CDR2 is YSLEER. The CDR3 covers 16 residues.

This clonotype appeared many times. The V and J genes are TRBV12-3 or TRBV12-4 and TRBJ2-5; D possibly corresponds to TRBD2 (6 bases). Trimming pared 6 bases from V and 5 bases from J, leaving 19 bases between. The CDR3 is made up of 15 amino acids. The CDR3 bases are TGTGCCAGCAGACTGACTAGTATACGCCAGGAGACCCAGTACTTC. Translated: CASRLTSIRQETQYF.

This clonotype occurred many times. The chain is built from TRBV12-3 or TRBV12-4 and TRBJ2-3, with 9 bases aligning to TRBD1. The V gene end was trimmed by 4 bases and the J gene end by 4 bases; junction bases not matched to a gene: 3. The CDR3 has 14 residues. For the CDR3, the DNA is TGTGCCAGCAGTTGGGACAGGGAGTCAGATACGCAGTATTTT. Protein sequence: CASSWDRESDTQYF.

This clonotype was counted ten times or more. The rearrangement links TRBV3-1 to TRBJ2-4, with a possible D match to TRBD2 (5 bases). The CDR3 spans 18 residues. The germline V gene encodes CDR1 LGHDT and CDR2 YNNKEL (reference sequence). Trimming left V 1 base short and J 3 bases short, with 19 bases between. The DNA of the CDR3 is TGTGCCAGCAGCCAAGTGTCAGCTCCGGGGATGGGCAAAAACATTCAGTACTTC. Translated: CASSQVSAPGMGKNIQYF.

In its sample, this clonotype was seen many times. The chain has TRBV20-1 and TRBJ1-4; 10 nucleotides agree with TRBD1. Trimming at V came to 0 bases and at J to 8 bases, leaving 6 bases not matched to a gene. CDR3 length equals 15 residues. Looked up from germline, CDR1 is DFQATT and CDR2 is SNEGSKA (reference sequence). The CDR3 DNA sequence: TGCAGTGCTAGAGATATGGAGACAGGGGGCGAAAAACTGTTTTTT. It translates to CSARDMETGGEKLFF.

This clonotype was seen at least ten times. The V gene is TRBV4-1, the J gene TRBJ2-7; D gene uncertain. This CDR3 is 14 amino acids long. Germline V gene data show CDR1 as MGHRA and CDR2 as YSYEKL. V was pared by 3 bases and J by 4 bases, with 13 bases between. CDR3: CASSHHGSLYEQYF. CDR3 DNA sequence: TGCGCCAGCAGCCATCACGGGTCCCTATACGAGCAGTACTTC.

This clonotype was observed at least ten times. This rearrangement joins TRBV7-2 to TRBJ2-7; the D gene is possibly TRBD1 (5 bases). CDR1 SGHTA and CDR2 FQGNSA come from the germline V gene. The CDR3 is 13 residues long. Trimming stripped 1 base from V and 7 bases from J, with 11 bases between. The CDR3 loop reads CASSLVRGREQYF. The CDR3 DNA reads TGTGCCAGCAGCTTAGTAAGGGGTAGGGAGCAGTACTTC.

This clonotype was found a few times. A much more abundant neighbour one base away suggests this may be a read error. Written as DNA, the CDR3 is TGTGCCAGCAGCTTAACTACAGGGACCACCAATGAGCAGTTCTTC. Amino acids: CASSLTTGTTNEQFF. The chain is built from TRBV7-3 and TRBJ2-1; tentatively, D is TRBD1 (6 bases). There are 15 residues in the CDR3. The germline V gene encodes CDR1 SGHTA and CDR2 FQGTGA. Trimming pared 0 bases from V and 6 bases from J, leaving 12 bases between.

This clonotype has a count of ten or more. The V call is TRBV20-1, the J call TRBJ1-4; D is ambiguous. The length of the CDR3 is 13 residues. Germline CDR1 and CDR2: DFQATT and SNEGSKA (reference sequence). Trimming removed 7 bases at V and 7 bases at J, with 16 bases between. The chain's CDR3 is CSVRVGVGEKLFF. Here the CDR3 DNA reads TGCAGTGTTCGGGTGGGAGTGGGTGAAAAACTGTTTTTT.

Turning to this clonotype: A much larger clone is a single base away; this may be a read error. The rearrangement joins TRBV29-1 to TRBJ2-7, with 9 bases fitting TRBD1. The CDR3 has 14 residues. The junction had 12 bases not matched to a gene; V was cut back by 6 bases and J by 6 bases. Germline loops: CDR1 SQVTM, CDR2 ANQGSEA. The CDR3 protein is CSVAGTGIPLEQYF. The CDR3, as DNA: TGCAGCGTCGCCGGGACAGGGATCCCTCTCGAGCAGTACTTC.

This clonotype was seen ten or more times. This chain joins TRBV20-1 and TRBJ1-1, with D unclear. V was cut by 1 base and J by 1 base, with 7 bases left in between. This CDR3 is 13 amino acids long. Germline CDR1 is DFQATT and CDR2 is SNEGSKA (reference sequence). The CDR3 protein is CSARGGGNTEAFF. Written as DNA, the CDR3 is TGCAGTGCTAGAGGGGGAGGGAACACTGAAGCTTTCTTT.

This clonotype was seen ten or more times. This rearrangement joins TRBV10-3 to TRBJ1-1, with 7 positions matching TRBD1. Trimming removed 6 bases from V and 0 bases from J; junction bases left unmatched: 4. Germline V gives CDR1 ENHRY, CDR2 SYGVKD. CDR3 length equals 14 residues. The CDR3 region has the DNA TGTGCCATCAGCAGGACAGGATTGAACACTGAAGCTTTCTTT. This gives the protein CAISRTGLNTEAFF.